Listed below are T cell receptor beta chains from one sample, sequenced in a study of radiotherapy plus CTLA-4 blockade in lung cancer. The data were produced by immunoSEQ multiplex PCR, yet TCRdb's version contains in-frame clones alone and is incomplete. The table lists approximately 70,000 clones, less than 85% of them singletons. Sequencing was performed on peripheral blood, taken from a patient treated with radiotherapy plus ipilimumab. The source of these receptors is a human donor with non-small cell lung cancer whose response to radiotherapy plus ipilimumab could not be evaluated. Some clones in this sample may be carry-over from other donors' samples. The CDR3 runs from the conserved cysteine through the conserved F or W. D genes are given only for firm matches. Clone sizes are given selectively: once, few, many, or a class where the clone is expanded.

.	TRBD1	TRBV19	TRBJ2-7	13	CASSVQGSHEQYF	TGTGCCAGTAGTGTACAGGGGTCCCACGAGCAGTACTTC
.	.	TRBV18	TRBJ2-3	13	CASSLTSTDTQYF	TGTGCCAGCTCCCTCACTAGCACAGATACGCAGTATTTT
.	.	TRBV30	TRBJ2-2	13	CAWIWGDTGELFF	TGTGCCTGGATATGGGGGGACACCGGGGAGCTGTTTTTT
.	.	TRBV28	TRBJ1-1	13	CASSNRPNTEAFF	TGTGCCAGCAGCAACAGGCCGAACACTGAAGCTTTCTTT
.	.	TRBV29-1	TRBJ1-2	12	CSVEDSNYGYTF	TGCAGCGTAGAGGATTCTAACTATGGCTACACCTTC
.	TRBD1	TRBV6-4	TRBJ1-6	16	CASSVRDSSYNSPLHF	TGTGCCAGCAGTGTCCGGGACAGCTCCTATAATTCACCCCTCCACTTT
.	.	TRBV7-8	TRBJ1-1	15	CASSLEGRVNTEAFF	TGTGCCAGCAGCTTAGAGGGCAGGGTGAACACTGAAGCTTTCTTT
once	TRBD1	TRBV2	TRBJ1-2	13	CASRTTGGDGYTF	TGTGCCAGCAGGACTACAGGGGGCGATGGCTACACCTTC
.	.	TRBV28	TRBJ2-5	13	CASTLAVQETQYF	TGTGCCAGCACCCTCGCGGTGCAAGAGACCCAGTACTTC
.	.	TRBV7-2	TRBJ1-3	18	CASSLVPIRTHTGNTIYF	TGTGCCAGCAGCTTAGTACCCATCAGGACACACACTGGAAACACCATATATTTT
.	.	TRBV20-1	TRBJ1-2	10	CSARAYGYTF	TGCAGTGCCAGGGCCTATGGCTACACCTTC
.	.	TRBV25-1	TRBJ1-6	15	CASSDTEIYNSPLHF	TGTGCCAGCAGTGATACAGAAATCTATAATTCACCCCTCCACTTT
.	TRBD2	TRBV7-6	TRBJ2-3	19	CASSPRYGGARYSTDTQYF	TGTGCCAGCAGCCCACGATACGGGGGGGCCAGGTATAGCACAGATACGCAGTATTTT
.	TRBD1	TRBV19	TRBJ2-7	15	CASSIETQGMYEQYF	TGTGCCAGTAGTATAGAAACACAGGGGATGTACGAGCAGTACTTC
.	.	TRBV7-2	TRBJ2-7	13	CASSPLGAYEQYF	TGTGCCAGCAGCCCCTTGGGAGCCTACGAGCAGTACTTC
.	TRBD1	TRBV4-3	TRBJ1-3	15	CASSAATGAGNTIYF	TGCGCCAGCAGCGCGGCGACAGGGGCTGGAAACACCATATATTTT
once	TRBD2	TRBV4-1	TRBJ2-6	20	CASSRDTSGGIFSGANVLTF	TGCGCCAGCAGCCGAGATACTAGCGGGGGGATCTTCTCTGGGGCCAACGTCCTGACTTTC
.	.	TRBV18	TRBJ2-7	15	CASSPSSYPHYEQYF	TGTGCCAGCTCACCGTCTAGCTACCCCCACTACGAGCAGTACTTC
.	.	TRBV5-5	TRBJ2-7	14	CASSLTANSYKQYF	TGTGCCAGCAGCCTGACAGCTAACTCCTACAAGCAGTACTTC
.	TRBD1	TRBV6-5	TRBJ2-3	14	CASIDGQGGGRRYF	TGTGCCAGCATTGATGGACAGGGGGGTGGGAGACGGTATTTT
once	TRBD1	TRBV7-9	TRBJ1-2	15	CASSPGQGRSGGYTF	TGTGCCAGCAGCCCCGGACAGGGGAGGAGCGGTGGCTACACCTTC
.	.	TRBV25-1	TRBJ2-3	15	CASSESGVYTDTQYF	TGTGCCAGCAGTGAATCAGGGGTTTACACAGATACGCAGTATTTT
.	.	TRBV29-1	TRBJ2-3	18	CSVGRARRRGPYTDTQYF	TGCAGCGTTGGAAGAGCCCGCAGACGAGGCCCCTACACAGATACGCAGTATTTT
.	TRBD1	TRBV28	TRBJ2-1	13	CASRTGGRNEQFF	TGTGCCAGCAGGACAGGGGGCAGGAATGAGCAGTTCTTC
.	TRBD1	TRBV29-1	TRBJ2-5	12	CSGGAGGETQYF	TGCAGCGGAGGGGCAGGGGGAGAGACCCAGTACTTC
once	TRBD1	TRBV2	TRBJ2-7	16	CASSEGPGQGSYEQYF	TGTGCCAGCAGTGAAGGTCCGGGACAGGGCTCCTACGAGCAGTACTTC
once	TRBD1	TRBV11-2	TRBJ2-2	16	CASRWGQTTNTGELFF	TGTGCCAGCAGATGGGGACAGACGACGAACACCGGGGAGCTGTTTTTT
.	TRBD2	TRBV18	TRBJ2-5	15	CASSPSLAAKETQYF	TGTGCCAGCTCACCATCCCTAGCGGCTAAAGAGACCCAGTACTTC
.	.	TRBV6-5	TRBJ1-4	14	CASSTRGRGEKLFF	TGTGCCAGCAGCACCCGGGGCAGGGGTGAAAAACTGTTTTTT
.	.	TRBV5-1	TRBJ1-2	15	CASSLARGTLYGYTF	TGCGCCAGCAGCTTGGCCCGGGGTACCCTCTATGGCTACACCTTC
.	TRBD2	TRBV7-2	TRBJ2-5	14	CASSEAGAQETQYF	TGTGCCAGCAGCGAAGCGGGGGCCCAAGAGACCCAGTACTTC
.	TRBD1	TRBV5-5	TRBJ1-2	14	CASSLGDSFYGYTF	TGTGCCAGCAGCTTGGGGGACAGCTTCTATGGCTACACCTTC
few	.	TRBV10-2	TRBJ1-3	11	CASRAGNTIYF	TGCGCCAGCAGGGCCGGGAACACCATATATTTT
.	.	TRBV7-2	TRBJ2-5	14	CASSLGGWRETQYF	TGTGCCAGCAGCTTAGGAGGGTGGAGGGAGACCCAGTACTTC
few	.	TRBV4-2	TRBJ1-6	16	CASSQEAGQVNSPLHF	TGTGCCAGCAGCCAAGAGGCGGGCCAGGTTAATTCACCCCTCCACTTT
once	TRBD1	TRBV5-4	TRBJ1-1	15	CASSSPGQENTEAFF	TGTGCCAGCAGCTCTCCGGGACAGGAGAACACTGAAGCTTTCTTT
.	TRBD1	TRBV5-1	TRBJ1-4	15	CASSPGTGKSEKLFF	TGCGCCAGCAGCCCTGGGACAGGGAAATCTGAAAAACTGTTTTTT
.	TRBD1	TRBV4-3	TRBJ1-2	16	CASSQDSGQGAYGYTF	TGCGCCAGCAGCCAAGATTCCGGACAGGGGGCATATGGCTACACCTTC
.	.	TRBV6-1	TRBJ2-7	14	CASSEEGTDYEQYF	TGTGCCAGCAGTGAGGAGGGGACAGACTACGAGCAGTACTTC
.	TRBD1	TRBV4-3	TRBJ1-5	13	CASSGQVGQPQHF	TGCGCCAGCAGTGGACAGGTGGGTCAGCCCCAGCATTTT
.	.	TRBV4-3	TRBJ1-6	16	CASSQVPNMSNSPLHF	TGCGCCAGCAGCCAAGTCCCGAACATGTCAAATTCACCCCTCCACTTT
.	TRBD2	TRBV2	TRBJ2-2	16	CASSAPTSVGTGELFF	TGTGCCAGCAGCGCTCCTACTAGCGTCGGGACCGGGGAGCTGTTTTTT
.	.	TRBV27	TRBJ2-1	12	CASSLWGYEQFF	TGTGCCAGCAGCCTCTGGGGCTATGAGCAGTTCTTC
.	.	TRBV6-1	TRBJ1-6	14	CASSPMHGNSPLHF	TGTGCCAGCAGCCCCATGCACGGTAATTCACCCCTCCACTTT
few	TRBD1	TRBV6-5	TRBJ1-4	15	CASSRAGTAGEKLFF	TGTGCCAGCAGTCGCGCCGGGACAGCAGGGGAAAAACTGTTTTTT
few	TRBD1	TRBV10-3	TRBJ1-2	17	CAISEWQGATINYGYTF	TGTGCCATCAGTGAGTGGCAGGGGGCCACTATTAACTATGGCTACACCTTC
.	.	TRBV7-2	TRBJ2-5	15	CASSRGGGALETQYF	TGTGCCAGCAGCCGGGGAGGGGGGGCCCTAGAGACCCAGTACTTC
few	.	TRBV10-3	TRBJ1-3	16	CAIRPGEGSTRNTIYF	TGTGCCATCAGGCCGGGTGAGGGTTCGACGAGAAACACCATATATTTT
few	TRBD2	TRBV5-6	TRBJ2-3	13	CASSLGLADTQYF	TGTGCCAGCAGCTTAGGACTAGCAGATACGCAGTATTTT
.	TRBD1	TRBV7-2	TRBJ2-3	14	CASSLGGQTDTQYF	TGTGCCAGCAGCTTAGGGGGACAGACAGATACGCAGTATTTT
.	.	TRBV2	TRBJ1-5	14	CASSEWEGNQPQHF	TGTGCCAGCAGTGAATGGGAGGGGAATCAGCCCCAGCATTTT